The TCR beta chain described here comes from a study of CD8 T cells in Susac syndrome. CD8+ and CD4+ blood T cells underwent TCR beta sequencing. Unmatched junction bases numbered 7, after V lost 4 bases and J lost 7 bases. This CDR3 comprises 16 residues. CDR1 and CDR2 (germline): GTSNPN, SVGIG (reference sequence). cDNA came from about 0.46 to 1 ug RNA primed by random hexamers. TCRdb reprocessed the immunoSEQ multiplex PCR reads with MiXCR, giving one entry per CDR3 protein. Seen here are 150,000 to 160,000 distinct CDR3 sequences, less than 97% observed once, and the top ten hold about 0.15%. The TCR comes from a human donor with multiple sclerosis. The V call is TRBV30, the J call TRBJ2-1; 16 bases align to TRBD2. The sample consisted of CD8+ T cells from PBMCs. CDR3 in amino acids: CAWTGTSGGVWNEQFF. In DNA form, the CDR3 reads TGTGCCTGGACTGGGACTAGCGGGGGGGTATGGAATGAGCAGTTCTTC. Looking up the rest from reference TRBV30 and TRBJ2-1 gives the full variable domain: SQTIHQWPATLVQPVGSPLSLECTVEGTSNPNLYWYRQAAGRGLQLLFYSVGIGQISSEVPQNLSASRPQDRQFILSSKKLLLSDSGFYLCAWTGTSGGVWNEQFFGPGTRLTVL.